The T cell receptor beta chain under discussion was sequenced for a study of blood T cell repertoires in COVID-19. On the study more broadly: Samples representing acute and convalescent COVID-19 were sourced from the United States, Italy and Spain.

This CDR3 is 14 amino acids long. V gave up 4 bases and J gave up 1 base, with 9 bases separating them. Germline lookup yields CDR1 LGHDT and CDR2 YNNKEL (reference sequence). Authors' analysis steps: Estimated nucleated cell counts came from reference gene primer amplification. Only in-frame clones appear in the TCRdb table, and some are missing; sequencing was by immunoSEQ multiplex PCR. V, J and clone size derive from that table, while D and trimming were established from the DNA sequence. The data hold roughly 500,000 clones, with roughly 89% observed a single time. Seattle-derived patients entered the study during active infection and were followed longitudinally.

The gene calls are TRBV3-1 (or the pseudogene TRBV3-2) and TRBJ2-3; perhaps TRBD2 as D (5 bases). The sequenced sample consisted of peripheral blood. The source of this sequence is a man aged 18 to 30 with COVID-19, enrolled during active disease. The chain's CDR3 is CASSPGSRTDTQYF. The CDR3 DNA reads as TGTGCCAGCAGCCCGGGATCACGCACAGATACGCAGTATTTT.